This entry describes one T cell receptor (beta chain). TCRdb itself ran the 5' RACE reads through MiXCR, one entry per CDR3 protein. This sample has 500,000 or so distinct CDR3 sequences, with 14% found just once. The V gene's germline CDR1 is DFQATT and CDR2 SNEGSKA (reference sequence). The CDR3 totals 14 residues. The V and J ends lost 3 bases and 4 bases, in that order; junction bases with no gene match: 7. This specimen comes from a study of identical twins. All donors were healthy Caucasians. These data were likewise used in another study, on yellow fever vaccine responses in identical twins.

This TCR was recovered from a woman aged 18-29 years in good health. V gene TRBV20-1 combines with J gene TRBJ2-7; 9 bases are shared with TRBD2. Input material: CD4+ T cells sorted from blood. CDR3 amino acids: CSARHQRGAYEQYF. CDR3 nucleotide sequence: TGCAGTGCTAGGCACCAGCGGGGGGCTTACGAGCAGTACTTC.